The clone carrying this TCR beta chain showed up just once. Its antigen is still unknown. The germline CDR1 and CDR2 sequences are SGHDN and FVKESK. V lost 6 bases and J lost 2, with 11 bases in between. There are 14 residues in the CDR3. The data are from a study of T cell responses to AZD1222 COVID-19 vaccine. Study as a whole: It was second doses at about 4 or about 12 weeks that were pooled. Study-level results: In a largely white British group with more females than males, clonal diversity was possibly underestimated. At baseline, just a handful of AZD1222 recipients tested seropositive.

Data came from immunoSEQ multiplex PCR; TCRdb stores just in-frame clones and leaves some out. Among around 140,000 clones, roughly 91% were seen once, and the ten largest hold roughly 9.1%. The sample was peripheral blood, taken on day 0 of AZD1222 vaccination. The chain couples TRBV14 to TRBJ1-3, with D maybe TRBD1 (6 bases). This receptor was obtained from an adult in good health. The CDR3 DNA reads TGTGCCAGCAGTCCAAACAGGGCTGGAAACACCATATATTTT. The encoded protein is CASSPNRAGNTIYF.